This T cell receptor beta chain stems from a study of radiation and T cells in renal cell carcinoma. General study findings and limits: Irradiated tumors had higher TCR clonality than control tumors. Compared with controls, irradiated tumors had more, larger dominant CDR3 motifs.

Between the trimmed V and J ends, which lost 0 bases and 7 bases, there was a span of 5 bases. The CDR3 contains 12 residues. Per the germline V gene, CDR1 is SGDLS and CDR2 is YYNGEE. Treatment here: treatment-naive control, cytoreductive nephrectomy. The tumor was a clear cell renal cell carcinoma. This clone has only a few counts. Its antigen remains unknown. The protocol was immunoSEQ multiplex PCR, while the TCRdb copy is restricted to in-frame clones and leaves out a portion. The table lists 10,000 or so clones, roughly 60% of them singletons. The sample consisted of tumor tissue, taken from a patient whose treatment was nephrectomy without radiotherapy. The chain couples TRBV9 to TRBJ2-1, with D uncertain. The origin of this receptor is a man aged 35 to 55 with renal cell carcinoma. The CDR3 loop is CASSVDENEQFF. CDR3 nucleotides: TGTGCCAGCAGCGTAGATGAGAATGAGCAGTTCTTC. The variable domain in full, completed from reference TRBV9 and TRBJ2-1, reads DSGVTQTPKHLITATGQRVTLRCSPRSGDLSVYWYQQSLDQGLQFLIQYYNGEERAKGNILERFSAQQFPDLHSELNLSSLELGDSALYFCASSVDENEQFFGPGTRLTVL.